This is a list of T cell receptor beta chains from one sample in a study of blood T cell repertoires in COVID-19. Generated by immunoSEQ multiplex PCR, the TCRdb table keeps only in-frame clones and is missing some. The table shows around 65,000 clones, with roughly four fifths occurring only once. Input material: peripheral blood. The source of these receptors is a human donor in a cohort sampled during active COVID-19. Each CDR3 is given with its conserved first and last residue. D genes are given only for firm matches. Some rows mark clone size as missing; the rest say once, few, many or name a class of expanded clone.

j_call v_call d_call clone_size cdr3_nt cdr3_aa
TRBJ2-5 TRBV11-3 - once TGTGCCAGCAGCCATCCCCGCAGGGAAGAGACCCAGTACTTC CASSHPRREETQYF
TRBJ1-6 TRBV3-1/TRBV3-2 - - TGTGCCAGCAGCTTGTCCGGACTTATCAATTCACCCCTCCACTTT CASSLSGLINSPLHF
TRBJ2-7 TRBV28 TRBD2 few TGTGCCAGCAGTTTTAGCGGGGTGGAAGGTGGCTACGAGCAGTACTTC CASSFSGVEGGYEQYF
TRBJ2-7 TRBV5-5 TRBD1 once TGTGCCAGCAGTTTGGGGACAGAGGGGTTTTACGAGCAGTACTTC CASSLGTEGFYEQYF
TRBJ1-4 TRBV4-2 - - TGTGCCAGCAGCCAGTATACAGGGAGAAATGAAAAACTGTTTTTT CASSQYTGRNEKLFF
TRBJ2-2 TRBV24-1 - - TGTGCCACCAGTGGCCCCGGGACAACGAACACCGGGGAGCTGTTTTTT CATSGPGTTNTGELFF
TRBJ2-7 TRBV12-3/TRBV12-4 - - TGTGCCAGCAGTTACAGTTCCTACGAGCAGTACTTC CASSYSSYEQYF
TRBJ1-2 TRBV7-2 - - TGTGCCAGCAGCTCCTCGTTGGGGGCCCGGGGCTACACCTTC CASSSSLGARGYTF
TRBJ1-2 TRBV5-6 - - TGTGCCAGCAGCCCTTCTACGCAGGGTTGGAACTATGGCTACACCTTC CASSPSTQGWNYGYTF
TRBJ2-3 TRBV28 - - TGTGCCAGCAGTTTAATGGTGCAGGTGGGAGCAGATACGCAGTATTTT CASSLMVQVGADTQYF
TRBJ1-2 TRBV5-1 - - TGCGCCAGCAGCTCGACAGTGGGAAACTATGGCTACACCTTC CASSSTVGNYGYTF
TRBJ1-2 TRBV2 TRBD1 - TGTGCCAGCAGTGAAGAGGGGGCGACTAACTATGGCTACACCTTC CASSEEGATNYGYTF
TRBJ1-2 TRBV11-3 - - TGTGCCAGCAGCCTCGTGGGGCGTAATGGCTACACCTTC CASSLVGRNGYTF
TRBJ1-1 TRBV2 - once TGTGCCAATAGTACAGGGATGAACACTGAAGCTTTCTTT CANSTGMNTEAFF
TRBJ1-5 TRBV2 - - TGTGCCAGCAGTGGACTGATCTATCAGCCCCAGCATTTT CASSGLIYQPQHF
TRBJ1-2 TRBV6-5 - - TGTGCCAGCAGTCCCGGTGGTGGCGGTAACTATGGCTACACCTTC CASSPGGGGNYGYTF
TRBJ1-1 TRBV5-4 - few TGTGCCAGCAGCCCCTCGGGGGGCACTGAAGCTTTCTTT CASSPSGGTEAFF
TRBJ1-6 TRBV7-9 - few TGTGCCAGCAGCTCCGGCCAGGGGTTCTATAATTCACCCCTCCACTTT CASSSGQGFYNSPLHF
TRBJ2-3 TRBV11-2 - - TGTGCCAGCAGCTCAATACTAGCCGCAGATACGCAGTATTTT CASSSILAADTQYF
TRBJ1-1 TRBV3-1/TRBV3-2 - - TGTGCCAGCAGCCACCGACGGGGCACTGAAGCTTTCTTT CASSHRRGTEAFF
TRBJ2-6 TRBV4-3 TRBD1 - TGCGCCAGCGGGGGGGGACAGGGGGCTACTGGGGCCAACGTCCTGACTTTC CASGGGQGATGANVLTF
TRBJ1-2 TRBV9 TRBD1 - TGTGCCAGCAGCACGGGGACAGGGAGAGGCTACACCTTC CASSTGTGRGYTF
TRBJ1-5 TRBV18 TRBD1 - TGTGCCAGCTCACACGGGACAGATAATCAGCCCCAGCATTTT CASSHGTDNQPQHF
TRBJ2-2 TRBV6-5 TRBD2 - TGTGCCAGCACCGACCGGGAGGGTCACACCGGGGAGCTGTTTTTT CASTDREGHTGELFF
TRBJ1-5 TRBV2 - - TGTGCCAGTTCGACAGGCCCAAATCAGCCCCAGCATTTT CASSTGPNQPQHF
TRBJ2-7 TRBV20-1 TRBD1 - TGCAGTATGACAGGGTCCTACGAGCAGTACTTC CSMTGSYEQYF
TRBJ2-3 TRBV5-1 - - TGCGCCAGCAGCTTTAGCGTGGGCACAGATACGCAGTATTTT CASSFSVGTDTQYF
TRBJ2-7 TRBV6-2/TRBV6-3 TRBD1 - TGTGCCAGCAGTTGGGACAGGGGGTACGAGCAGTACTTC CASSWDRGYEQYF
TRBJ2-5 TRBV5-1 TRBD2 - TGCGCCAGCAGCACCGGGAGGGACGGAAAAGAGACCCAGTACTTC CASSTGRDGKETQYF
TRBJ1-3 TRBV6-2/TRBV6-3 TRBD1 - TGTGCCAGCAGCGCTACGGGACAGCAGGCAGGAAACACCATATATTTT CASSATGQQAGNTIYF
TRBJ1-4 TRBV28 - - TGTGCCAGCAGAGGAAGGGGCTTGGGGACTAATGAAAAACTGTTTTTT CASRGRGLGTNEKLFF
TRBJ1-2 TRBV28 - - TGTGCCAGCAGTTCGCAGGGTTTTAGGGGCTACACCTTC CASSSQGFRGYTF
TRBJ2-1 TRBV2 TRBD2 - TGTGCCAGCAGTGAAGTTAGCGGGGCTGGGGGTGAGCAGTTCTTC CASSEVSGAGGEQFF
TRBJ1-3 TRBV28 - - TGTGCCAGCTCCATGGGGGGGGCAAATGGAAACACCATATATTTT CASSMGGANGNTIYF
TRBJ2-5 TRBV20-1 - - TGCAGTGCTAGTATATACAAGAAAAGAGGAGAGACCCAGTACTTC CSASIYKKRGETQYF